These T cell receptor beta chains were read from a single sample in a study of blood T cell repertoires in COVID-19. The table came from immunoSEQ multiplex PCR; TCRdb's copy has only in-frame clones and leaves some out. The data contain under 450,000 clones, roughly 92% of them singletons. The specimen was PBMCs or T cells enriched from blood (not recorded which). Receptors originate from a woman aged 40 to 50 who had been exposed to COVID-19. Each CDR3 is given without its conserved first and last residue.

V: TRBV6-1; CDR3: ASSGSSGEITGELF
V: TRBV10-1; CDR3: ASSGVSTEAF
V: TRBV27; CDR3: ASSPLYAGLTDTQY
V: TRBV5-6; CDR3: ASSLIEPPYT
V: TRBV19; CDR3: ASSIRGEGGYQPQH
V: TRBV9; CDR3: ASSPSGSFYEQY
V: TRBV30; CDR3: AWSGAGGTGELF
V: TRBV10-2; CDR3: ASSPEGAAPLH
V: TRBV2; CDR3: ASRRTGNTEAF
V: TRBV27; CDR3: ASRLDFRGNQPQH
V: TRBV6-2/TRBV6-3; CDR3: ASSYSRTSGRAISYEQY
V: TRBV5-4; CDR3: ASSLGTSGSLSTDTQY
V: TRBV2; CDR3: ASSTHRDRGYNEQF
V: TRBV7-8; CDR3: ASSQGTEEAF
V: TRBV6-5; CDR3: ASSYPMEQENTEAF
V: TRBV7-2; CDR3: ASSLLSRGRSSYEQY
V: TRBV4-1; CDR3: ASSHTDRGDYGYT
V: TRBV11-3; CDR3: ASSSRTGGIETQY
V: TRBV7-9; CDR3: ASSLRVGGAYGANVLT
V: TRBV4-3; CDR3: ASSLGTGANYGYT
V: TRBV7-9; CDR3: ASSPGVAQPQH
V: TRBV24-1; CDR3: ATSDFGVREQF
V: TRBV6-2/TRBV6-3; CDR3: ASSDAGDEKLF
V: TRBV29-1; CDR3: SVASSVTSTDTQY
V: TRBV30; CDR3: AWCSGQGNQPQH
V: TRBV5-1; CDR3: ASSLGDRGVWRYEQY
V: TRBV3-1/TRBV3-2; CDR3: ASSQGRGEVSGYT
V: TRBV3-1/TRBV3-2; CDR3: ASSHIAGVVYEQF
V: TRBV30; CDR3: AWSVGRQETQY